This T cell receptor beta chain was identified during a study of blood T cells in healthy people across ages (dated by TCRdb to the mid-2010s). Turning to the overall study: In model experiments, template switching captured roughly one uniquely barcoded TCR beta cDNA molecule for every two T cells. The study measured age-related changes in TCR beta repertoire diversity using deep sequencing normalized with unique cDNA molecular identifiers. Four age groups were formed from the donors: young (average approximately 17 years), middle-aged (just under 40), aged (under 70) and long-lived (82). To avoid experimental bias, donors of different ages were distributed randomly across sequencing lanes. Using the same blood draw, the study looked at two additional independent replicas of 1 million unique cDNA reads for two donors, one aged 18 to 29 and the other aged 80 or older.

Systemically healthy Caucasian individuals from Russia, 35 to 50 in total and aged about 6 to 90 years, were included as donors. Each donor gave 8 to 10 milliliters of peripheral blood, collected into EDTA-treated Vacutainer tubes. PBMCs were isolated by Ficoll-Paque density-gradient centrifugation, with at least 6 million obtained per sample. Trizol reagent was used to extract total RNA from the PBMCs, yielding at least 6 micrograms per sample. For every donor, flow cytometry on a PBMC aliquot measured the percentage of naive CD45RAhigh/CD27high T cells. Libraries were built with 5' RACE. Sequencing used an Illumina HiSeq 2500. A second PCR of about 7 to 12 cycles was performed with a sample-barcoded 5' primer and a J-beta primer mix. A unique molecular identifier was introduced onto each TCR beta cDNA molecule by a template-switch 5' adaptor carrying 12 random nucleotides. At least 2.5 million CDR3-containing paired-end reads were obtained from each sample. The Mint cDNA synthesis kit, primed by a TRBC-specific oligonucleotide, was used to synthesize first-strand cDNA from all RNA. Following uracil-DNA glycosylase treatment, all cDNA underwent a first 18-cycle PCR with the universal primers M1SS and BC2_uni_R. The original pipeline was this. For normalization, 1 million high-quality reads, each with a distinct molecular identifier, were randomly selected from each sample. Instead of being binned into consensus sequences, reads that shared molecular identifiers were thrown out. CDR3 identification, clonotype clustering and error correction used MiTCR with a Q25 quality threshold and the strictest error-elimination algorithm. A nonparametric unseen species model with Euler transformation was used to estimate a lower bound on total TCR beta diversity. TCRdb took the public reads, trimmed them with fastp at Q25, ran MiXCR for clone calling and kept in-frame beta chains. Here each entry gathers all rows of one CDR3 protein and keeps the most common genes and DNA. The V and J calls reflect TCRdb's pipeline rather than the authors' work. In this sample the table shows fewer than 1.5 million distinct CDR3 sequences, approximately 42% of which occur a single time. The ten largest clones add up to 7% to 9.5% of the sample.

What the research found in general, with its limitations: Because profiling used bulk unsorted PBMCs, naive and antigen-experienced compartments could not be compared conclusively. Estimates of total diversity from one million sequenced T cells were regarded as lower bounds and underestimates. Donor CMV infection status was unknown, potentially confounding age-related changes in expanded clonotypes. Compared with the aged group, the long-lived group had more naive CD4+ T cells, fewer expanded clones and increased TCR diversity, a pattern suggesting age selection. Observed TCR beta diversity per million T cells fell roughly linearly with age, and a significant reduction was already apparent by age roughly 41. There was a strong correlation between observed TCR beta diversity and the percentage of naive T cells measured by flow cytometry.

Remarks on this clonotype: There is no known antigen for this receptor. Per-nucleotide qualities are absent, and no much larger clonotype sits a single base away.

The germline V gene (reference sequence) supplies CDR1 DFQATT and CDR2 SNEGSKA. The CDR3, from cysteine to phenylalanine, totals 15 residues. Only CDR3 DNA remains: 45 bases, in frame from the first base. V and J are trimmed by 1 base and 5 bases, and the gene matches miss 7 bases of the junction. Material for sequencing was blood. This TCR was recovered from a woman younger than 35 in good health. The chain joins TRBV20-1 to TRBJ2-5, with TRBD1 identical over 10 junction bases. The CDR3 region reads CSARGDRGSGETQYF. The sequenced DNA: TGCAGTGCTAGAGGGGACAGGGGCTCCGGGGAGACCCAGTACTTC.